A selection of T cell receptor beta chains follows, all from one sample in a study of shared clonotypes between healthy human individuals. Using immunoSEQ multiplex PCR, the repertoire was profiled, and TCRdb retains in-frame clones only, with some absent. The table shows about 2 million clones, with 85% to 95% occurring only once. Sequencing input: naive CD4+ T cells sorted from blood. The receptors come from a man between 18 and 35 years old in good health. The CDR3 runs from the conserved cysteine through the conserved F or W. D genes are given only for firm matches. Not all rows give a size; the values are once, few, many and, for expanded clones, a class.

CDR3nt: TGTGCCAGCAGGGACAGCGGGGAGCTGTTTTTT; CDR3aa: CASRDSGELFF; j_gene: TRBJ2-2; v_gene: TRBV2; d_gene: NA; abundance: NA
CDR3nt: TGTGCCTGGACTCGGTGGAGCGGGGGGCGCACAGATACGCAGTATTTT; CDR3aa: CAWTRWSGGRTDTQYF; j_gene: TRBJ2-3; v_gene: TRBV30; d_gene: TRBD2; abundance: NA
CDR3nt: TGTGCCAGCAGTGTTTCCGCCGGGGGGGAGCAGTTCTTC; CDR3aa: CASSVSAGGEQFF; j_gene: TRBJ2-1; v_gene: TRBV2; d_gene: TRBD2; abundance: NA
CDR3nt: TGTGCCAGCAGCTTAGGATTAGCGGGAGATGGGGAGCAGTACTTC; CDR3aa: CASSLGLAGDGEQYF; j_gene: TRBJ2-7; v_gene: TRBV7-9; d_gene: TRBD2; abundance: NA
CDR3nt: TGTGCCACCATAGGACAGGAGAACACTGAAGCTTTCTTT; CDR3aa: CATIGQENTEAFF; j_gene: TRBJ1-1; v_gene: TRBV2; d_gene: TRBD1; abundance: NA
CDR3nt: TGCGCCAGCAGTGATCGAGCAGGCCTTAGCAATCAGCCCCAGCATTTT; CDR3aa: CASSDRAGLSNQPQHF; j_gene: TRBJ1-5; v_gene: TRBV10-2; d_gene: NA; abundance: NA
CDR3nt: TGTGCCAGCAGTGACCCCCTGGCGAAATGG; CDR3aa: CASSDPLAKW; j_gene: TRBJ2-7; v_gene: TRBV6-5; d_gene: NA; abundance: NA
CDR3nt: TGTGCCAGCAGCACCGCAATAGGCTACACCTTC; CDR3aa: CASSTAIGYTF; j_gene: TRBJ1-2; v_gene: TRBV7-9; d_gene: NA; abundance: NA
CDR3nt: TGTGCCAGCAGCTTGACGGGGATCACAGATACGCAGTATTTT; CDR3aa: CASSLTGITDTQYF; j_gene: TRBJ2-3; v_gene: TRBV11-2; d_gene: NA; abundance: NA
CDR3nt: TGTGCCAGCAGCTCGGGACAGGGTTTATATGAGCAGTTCTTC; CDR3aa: CASSSGQGLYEQFF; j_gene: TRBJ2-1; v_gene: TRBV7-2; d_gene: TRBD1; abundance: NA
CDR3nt: TGTGCCAGCAGCCCCCGAGGACAGGGAAGCACAGATACGCAGTATTTT; CDR3aa: CASSPRGQGSTDTQYF; j_gene: TRBJ2-3; v_gene: TRBV4-2; d_gene: TRBD1; abundance: NA
CDR3nt: TGTGCCAGCTCACCACCGGAGGGCCAAGAGACCCAGTACTTC; CDR3aa: CASSPPEGQETQYF; j_gene: TRBJ2-5; v_gene: TRBV18; d_gene: NA; abundance: NA
CDR3nt: TGTGCCAGCAGCTTTCGGGCCGCCGGGGAGCTGTTTTTT; CDR3aa: CASSFRAAGELFF; j_gene: TRBJ2-2; v_gene: TRBV11-2; d_gene: NA; abundance: NA
CDR3nt: TGTGCCAGCAGCTCCCGGGACCGTGGGGAGACCCAGTACTTC; CDR3aa: CASSSRDRGETQYF; j_gene: TRBJ2-5; v_gene: TRBV7-2; d_gene: NA; abundance: NA
CDR3nt: TGTGCCAGTAGTACAGGGTATGGCTACACCTTC; CDR3aa: CASSTGYGYTF; j_gene: TRBJ1-2; v_gene: TRBV19; d_gene: NA; abundance: once
CDR3nt: TGTGCCAGCAGCTATTCACTAGCGCGCGACGAGCAGTACTTC; CDR3aa: CASSYSLARDEQYF; j_gene: TRBJ2-7; v_gene: TRBV7-9; d_gene: TRBD2; abundance: NA
CDR3nt: TGTGCCAGCAGCCGACTAGCGGGGGGTAAAGAGACCCAGTACTTC; CDR3aa: CASSRLAGGKETQYF; j_gene: TRBJ2-5; v_gene: TRBV6-4; d_gene: TRBD2; abundance: NA
CDR3nt: TGTGCCAGCTCAGTACAGGCTACTAGCACAGATACGCAGTATTTT; CDR3aa: CASSVQATSTDTQYF; j_gene: TRBJ2-3; v_gene: TRBV18; d_gene: NA; abundance: NA
CDR3nt: TGTGCCATCACACCGGGACAGATAAACTACTACGAGCAGTACTTC; CDR3aa: CAITPGQINYYEQYF; j_gene: TRBJ2-7; v_gene: TRBV10-3; d_gene: TRBD1; abundance: NA
CDR3nt: TGCAGCGTTGAAGCCAGGCAGAGCACTGAAGCTTTCTTT; CDR3aa: CSVEARQSTEAFF; j_gene: TRBJ1-1; v_gene: TRBV29-1; d_gene: NA; abundance: NA
CDR3nt: TGTGCCAGCAGCGTAGGAGTGGGAGGAGGTGTCGAGACCCAGTACTTC; CDR3aa: CASSVGVGGGVETQYF; j_gene: TRBJ2-5; v_gene: TRBV9; d_gene: NA; abundance: NA
CDR3nt: TGTGCTAGTGGTACCCCCCTGAACACTGAAGCTTTCTTT; CDR3aa: CASGTPLNTEAFF; j_gene: TRBJ1-1; v_gene: TRBV12-5; d_gene: NA; abundance: NA
CDR3nt: TGTGCCAGCAGTGTGGCAGGGGTCAGAGAAAAACTGTTTTTT; CDR3aa: CASSVAGVREKLFF; j_gene: TRBJ1-4; v_gene: TRBV25-1; d_gene: NA; abundance: NA
CDR3nt: TGCGCCAGCAGCCAAGAGTTGAGTCTAGCGGGAGCCTACGAGCAGTACTTC; CDR3aa: CASSQELSLAGAYEQYF; j_gene: TRBJ2-7; v_gene: TRBV4-3; d_gene: TRBD2; abundance: NA
CDR3nt: TGTGCCAGCAGCTTAGACACGCAGTATTTT; CDR3aa: CASSLDTQYF; j_gene: TRBJ2-3; v_gene: TRBV7-9; d_gene: NA; abundance: NA
CDR3nt: TGTGCCAGCAGTAAGGACGGATGGAACACTGAAGCTTTCTTT; CDR3aa: CASSKDGWNTEAFF; j_gene: TRBJ1-1; v_gene: TRBV27; d_gene: NA; abundance: NA
CDR3nt: TGTGCCAGCAGTTCAATGGGTGGGGGTGGGAATTCACCCCTCCACTTT; CDR3aa: CASSSMGGGGNSPLHF; j_gene: TRBJ1-6; v_gene: TRBV27; d_gene: NA; abundance: once
CDR3nt: TGCGCCAGCAGCTTGGAGACAGGGGGTACCTACGAGCAGTACTTC; CDR3aa: CASSLETGGTYEQYF; j_gene: TRBJ2-7; v_gene: TRBV5-1; d_gene: TRBD1; abundance: NA
CDR3nt: TGCGCCAGCAGCTTGGGCACAGTGTATAATTCACCCCTCCACTTT; CDR3aa: CASSLGTVYNSPLHF; j_gene: TRBJ1-6; v_gene: TRBV5-1; d_gene: NA; abundance: many
CDR3nt: TGTGCCAGCAGCGTAGAATCAGGGTACTCCTACGAGCAGTACTTC; CDR3aa: CASSVESGYSYEQYF; j_gene: TRBJ2-7; v_gene: TRBV9; d_gene: NA; abundance: NA
CDR3nt: TGTGCCAGCAGCCCCGGGACTAGCGGGAACTACAATGAGCAGTTCTTC; CDR3aa: CASSPGTSGNYNEQFF; j_gene: TRBJ2-1; v_gene: TRBV11-3; d_gene: TRBD2; abundance: NA
CDR3nt: TGTGCCAGCAGTGGCCTGGGGGAGACCCAGTACTTC; CDR3aa: CASSGLGETQYF; j_gene: TRBJ2-5; v_gene: TRBV2; d_gene: NA; abundance: NA
CDR3nt: TGTGCCAGCAGTCGAGGGGGCACTGAAGCTTTCTTT; CDR3aa: CASSRGGTEAFF; j_gene: TRBJ1-1; v_gene: TRBV6-6; d_gene: NA; abundance: NA
CDR3nt: TGTGCCAGCAGTGAAGAATCTGGGGCCCCCTCCTACGAGCAGTACTTC; CDR3aa: CASSEESGAPSYEQYF; j_gene: TRBJ2-7; v_gene: TRBV6-1; d_gene: NA; abundance: NA
CDR3nt: TGTGCCAGCAGCTCAAACACAGATACGCAGTATTTT; CDR3aa: CASSSNTDTQYF; j_gene: TRBJ2-3; v_gene: TRBV11-2; d_gene: NA; abundance: few
CDR3nt: TGTGCCATCAGTATATCGGGCCCAAATGAGCAGTTCTTC; CDR3aa: CAISISGPNEQFF; j_gene: TRBJ2-1; v_gene: TRBV10-3; d_gene: NA; abundance: NA
CDR3nt: TGTGCCAGCCTCCTCGGAGGTTACAATGAGCAGTTCTTC; CDR3aa: CASLLGGYNEQFF; j_gene: TRBJ2-1; v_gene: TRBV11-2; d_gene: NA; abundance: NA
CDR3nt: TGTGCCAGCAGCAGCCAGACAGGGGCCACCTACGAGCAGTACTTC; CDR3aa: CASSSQTGATYEQYF; j_gene: TRBJ2-7; v_gene: TRBV7-6; d_gene: TRBD1; abundance: NA
CDR3nt: TGTGCCATCAGTGAGTCGATGCTCACAGATACGCAGTATTTT; CDR3aa: CAISESMLTDTQYF; j_gene: TRBJ2-3; v_gene: TRBV10-3; d_gene: NA; abundance: NA
CDR3nt: TGTGCCAGCAGTGAGAGACAGGGAGTCCTCTCCTACGAGCAGTACTTC; CDR3aa: CASSERQGVLSYEQYF; j_gene: TRBJ2-7; v_gene: TRBV6-1; d_gene: TRBD1; abundance: NA
CDR3nt: TGCGCCAGCAGCTTGGTCCCTAGCTTATACCAAGAGACCCAGTACTTC; CDR3aa: CASSLVPSLYQETQYF; j_gene: TRBJ2-5; v_gene: TRBV5-1; d_gene: NA; abundance: NA
CDR3nt: TGTGCCAGCAGTGAAGGGACAGGGACGGTCAGCAATCAGCCCCAGCATTTT; CDR3aa: CASSEGTGTVSNQPQHF; j_gene: TRBJ1-5; v_gene: TRBV6-1; d_gene: TRBD1; abundance: NA
CDR3nt: TGTGCCAGCAGCTTAGCGTGGACAGGTCTCAATGGCTACACCTTC; CDR3aa: CASSLAWTGLNGYTF; j_gene: TRBJ1-2; v_gene: TRBV7-9; d_gene: TRBD1; abundance: NA
CDR3nt: TGTGCCAGCAATGGGTACACAGATACGCAGTATTTT; CDR3aa: CASNGYTDTQYF; j_gene: TRBJ2-3; v_gene: TRBV6-1; d_gene: NA; abundance: once
CDR3nt: TGTGCCAGCAGTTTACTACAGAACACTGAAGCTTTCTTT; CDR3aa: CASSLLQNTEAFF; j_gene: TRBJ1-1; v_gene: TRBV28; d_gene: NA; abundance: NA
CDR3nt: TGTGCCAGCAGTCTCCCCCCCGGGACAGGACAACTTCAAGAGACCCAGTACTTC; CDR3aa: CASSLPPGTGQLQETQYF; j_gene: TRBJ2-5; v_gene: TRBV28; d_gene: TRBD1; abundance: NA
CDR3nt: TGTGCCAGCAGTTACTCGTGGCTAGCGGCCTACGAGCAGTACTTC; CDR3aa: CASSYSWLAAYEQYF; j_gene: TRBJ2-7; v_gene: TRBV6-5; d_gene: TRBD2; abundance: NA
CDR3nt: TGTGCCAGCAGCCATTACGACACGGGAACAATGTCCGAGCAGTACTTC; CDR3aa: CASSHYDTGTMSEQYF; j_gene: TRBJ2-7; v_gene: TRBV5-6; d_gene: NA; abundance: NA
CDR3nt: TGTGCCAGCAGCCTGGGGGGACAGACGACTAATGAAAAACTGTTTTTT; CDR3aa: CASSLGGQTTNEKLFF; j_gene: TRBJ1-4; v_gene: TRBV5-8; d_gene: TRBD1; abundance: NA
CDR3nt: TGTGCCATCAGTGGTTGGGACAGGTCCTCCTACGAGCAGTACTTC; CDR3aa: CAISGWDRSSYEQYF; j_gene: TRBJ2-7; v_gene: TRBV10-3; d_gene: TRBD1; abundance: NA
CDR3nt: TGCGCCAGCAGCTCCAAGACTAGCGGAAACACCGGGGAGCTGTTTTTT; CDR3aa: CASSSKTSGNTGELFF; j_gene: TRBJ2-2; v_gene: TRBV5-1; d_gene: TRBD2; abundance: NA
CDR3nt: TGTGCCCGCCACAAAAGGGGGACTAGCAGGTACTACAATGAGCAGTTCTTC; CDR3aa: CARHKRGTSRYYNEQFF; j_gene: TRBJ2-1; v_gene: TRBV7-5; d_gene: NA; abundance: NA
CDR3nt: TGCGCCAGCATTAAGGACGACAGGCGGGGCGAGCAGTACTTC; CDR3aa: CASIKDDRRGEQYF; j_gene: TRBJ2-7; v_gene: TRBV23-1; d_gene: NA; abundance: NA
CDR3nt: TGTGCCAGCAGTATGACAGGGGAAGGATACGAGCAGTACTTC; CDR3aa: CASSMTGEGYEQYF; j_gene: TRBJ2-7; v_gene: TRBV6-1; d_gene: TRBD1; abundance: NA
CDR3nt: TGTGCCAGCACCTACTCTGGAAACACCATATATTTT; CDR3aa: CASTYSGNTIYF; j_gene: TRBJ1-3; v_gene: TRBV27; d_gene: NA; abundance: NA
CDR3nt: TGTGCCAGCAGAGCTAGCGGGGTGCACGAGCAGTACTTC; CDR3aa: CASRASGVHEQYF; j_gene: TRBJ2-7; v_gene: TRBV28; d_gene: TRBD2; abundance: NA
CDR3nt: TGTGCCAGCAGCCGTGTAGCGGGAATCGCCTACAATGAGCAGTTCTTC; CDR3aa: CASSRVAGIAYNEQFF; j_gene: TRBJ2-1; v_gene: TRBV7-2; d_gene: TRBD2; abundance: NA
CDR3nt: TGTGCCAGCAGTAGATCCGGGACTTCAAAATACGAGCAGTACTTC; CDR3aa: CASSRSGTSKYEQYF; j_gene: TRBJ2-7; v_gene: TRBV6-5; d_gene: NA; abundance: NA
CDR3nt: TGTGCCAGCAGCCTGACAGGGGAGGGCTATGGCTACACCTTC; CDR3aa: CASSLTGEGYGYTF; j_gene: TRBJ1-2; v_gene: TRBV6-5; d_gene: TRBD1; abundance: NA